The present entry profiles one T cell receptor beta chain with its context. Its antigen is as yet unknown. Stated time point: blood from clinic visit 5 months post-surgery; TSC patient then seizure free. These data belong to a study of brain T cells in children with intractable seizures. Profiling relied on immunoSEQ multiplex PCR, and the TCRdb table lists in-frame clones only, not all of them. The sample includes about 320,000 clones, 85% to 95% of them seen just once. Findings and limits, study-wide: Viral specificity was inferred only from CDR3 similarity; HCMV serostatus was unknown. Absence of clones before surgery may stem from lower sequencing depth.

The sequencing used peripheral blood, collected roughly 5 months after surgery. This clonotype was sampled from a boy younger than two with tuberous sclerosis and intractable seizures.

CDR3 sequence: CASSRGINQPQHF. CDR3 coding DNA: TGCGCCAGCAGTCGAGGGATCAATCAGCCCCAGCATTTT. The J gene is TRBJ1-5, the V gene TRBV23-1, with D uncertain. TRBV23-1 carries the ORF label, with uncertain function. This CDR3 comprises 13 residues. V was pared by 4 bases and J by 3 bases, with 7 bases between.